This T cell receptor beta chain comes out of a study of T cells in Graves' hyperthyroidism and ophthalmopathy. At the level of the study: Peripheral blood collection took place at initial diagnosis, before any treatment. Overall study findings and caveats: Ophthalmopathy was distinguished from stable hyperthyroidism by 13 V-J signatures. Ophthalmopathy onset followed model prediction by a median roughly 6 months.

RNA transcripts provided the source from which TCR beta CDR3 regions were amplified. Researchers ran a first-round RT-PCR on the TCR CDR3 using the HTBI primer set. TCRdb re-derived calls from the multiplex PCR reads in MiXCR, one entry per CDR3 protein. The table records under 200,000 distinct CDR3 sequences, about 9.4% of them present only once. The CDR3 has 14 amino acids. V shed 0 bases and J shed 1 base, with 6 bases lying between them. Germline assignment: CDR1 MNHEY and CDR2 SVGAGI. This clonotype was counted at least ten times. Its target is unknown. Sequencing used blood. The clonotype was recovered from a young woman with Graves' hyperthyroidism that later progressed to Graves' ophthalmopathy. V is TRBV6-5 and J is TRBJ1-1; D is ambiguous. DNA for the CDR3: TGTGCCAGCAGTTACTCGAAGACGAACACTGAAGCTTTCTTT. Amino acid sequence: CASSYSKTNTEAFF.